One and the same sample provided the 12 T cell receptor beta chains below, sequenced in a study of T cell repertoires in aging, cancer and after chemotherapy. The template was genomic DNA from peripheral blood, not RNA. Rearranged V-D-J TRB sequences were amplified with a mixed TRB-A/B primer pool. Each CDR3 protein is one row after TCRdb ran MiXCR on the multiplex PCR reads. The table has about 1,200 distinct CDR3 sequences, around 23% seen once. Source material: blood. All receptors derive from a human donor with a blood cancer.

As for this clonotype: Being one base from a much bigger clone, this may be a read error. The chain carries TRBV27 and TRBJ1-2; D is unclear. V lost 5 bases and J 1 base, leaving 17 bases between the germline ends. Germline V lookup: CDR1 MNHEY, CDR2 SMNVEV (reference sequence). The length of the CDR3 is 16 residues. The CDR3 here is CASSRSSLSYNYGYTF. Here the CDR3 DNA reads TGTGCCAGCAGTAGATCGTCCTTATCTTATAACTATGGCTACACCTTC.

Sample share makes this clonotype medium-sized (0.01 to 0.1%). The gene calls are TRBV6-2 or TRBV6-3 and TRBJ2-2; a possible D gene is TRBD2 (6 bases). Per the germline V gene, CDR1 is MNHEY and CDR2 is SVGEGT. This CDR3 has 15 residues. Trimming shortened V by 8 bases and J by 3 bases, and 16 bases separated the two germline ends. In DNA form, the CDR3 reads TGTGCCAGCTCAACGGGGGAGTTGGACACCGGGGAGCTGTTTTTT. Protein: CASSTGELDTGELFF.

By share, this clonotype ranks as medium-sized. The genes are TRBV30 and TRBJ1-1, with D tentatively TRBD1 (5 bases). The CDR3 extends over 14 amino acids. V lost 2 bases to trimming and J lost 5 bases, with 15 bases between them. Germline V gives CDR1 GTSNPN, CDR2 SVGIG (reference sequence). CDR3 coding DNA: TGTGCCTGGAGTTGGGGTTCGGGGCGGACTGAAGCTTTCTTT. Translated: CAWSWGSGRTEAFF.

This clonotype is classed as medium-sized. V usage is TRBV5-6 and J usage is TRBJ2-5, with a tentative D call TRBD1 (5 bases). V lost 0 bases, J lost 4 bases, and 10 bases lay in between. CDR1 and CDR2 from the germline V gene are SGHDT and YYEEEE. The CDR3 runs to 14 residues. The CDR3 DNA reads TGTGCCAGCAGCTTGGACGGCAGGGTAGAGACCCAGTACTTC. As protein: CASSLDGRVETQYF.

The chain has TRBV20-1 and TRBJ2-4, with D perhaps TRBD2 (6 bases). The CDR3 runs to 12 residues. CDR1 and CDR2 (germline): DFQATT, SNEGSKA (reference sequence). The V and J ends lost 5 bases and 9 bases respectively, with 14 bases between them. The CDR3 region has the DNA TGCAGTGCTTCCGGGACTCATGGCATTCAGTACTTC. This sequence encodes CSASGTHGIQYF.

By sample fraction, this clonotype is large. This chain connects TRBV19 to TRBJ2-3; D call uncertain. The ends were cut back, 6 bases at V and 6 bases at J, with 10 bases in the middle. The CDR3 is 12 residues long. Germline lookup yields CDR1 LNHDA and CDR2 SQIVND (reference sequence). This chain's CDR3 is CASSQWFDTQYF. Here the CDR3 DNA reads TGTGCCAGTAGCCAGTGGTTCGATACGCAGTATTTT. Filled out from reference TRBV19 and TRBJ2-3, the complete variable domain reads DGGITQSPKYLFRKEGQNVTLSCEQNLNHDAMYWYRQDPGQGLRLIYYSQIVNDFQKGDIAEGYSVSREKKESFPLTVTSAQKNPTAFYLCASSQWFDTQYFGPGTRLTVL.

This chain links TRBV12-3 or TRBV12-4 with TRBJ2-7; D is uncertain. V gave up 5 bases and J gave up 4 bases, with 3 bases separating them. This CDR3 region has 10 residues. CDR3 amino acids: CASSKYEQYF. The CDR3 region has the DNA TGTGCCAGCAGTAAATACGAGCAGTACTTC.

V usage is TRBV12-3 or TRBV12-4 and J usage is TRBJ1-6; weak D call: TRBD1 (5 bases). CDR3 size: 16 residues. Trimming pared 4 bases from V and 3 bases from J, leaving 13 bases between. The CDR3 spells CASSSGTSSYNSPLHF. Here the CDR3 DNA reads TGTGCCAGCAGTTCAGGGACCAGTAGCTATAATTCACCCCTCCACTTT.

This clonotype was picked up a small number of times. DNA of the CDR3: TGCGCCAGCAGCTTGGTAGGGGGCACTTCGTCAGATACGCAGTATTTT. Amino acid sequence: CASSLVGGTSSDTQYF. The chain has TRBV5-1 and TRBJ2-3, with 7 bases that match TRBD1. This CDR3 has 16 amino acids. Germline V gene data show CDR1 as SGHRS and CDR2 as YFSETQ. Germline trimming cut 0 bases from V and 4 bases from J; bases unmatched to any gene: 8.

By sample share, this clonotype is medium-sized. The rearrangement joins TRBV4-3 to TRBJ2-7, with unresolved D. Germline CDR1 and CDR2: LGHNA and YSLEER. CDR3 length equals 13 residues. V was cut by 1 base and J by 4 bases, with 8 bases left in between. The CDR3 region has the DNA TGCGCCAGCAGCCAAGCTATAGAGTACGAGCAGTACTTC. Amino acid sequence: CASSQAIEYEQYF.

V is TRBV20-1 and J is TRBJ2-3; D is undetermined. Trimming left V 3 bases short and J 5 bases short, with 15 bases between. The CDR3 is 14 amino acids. Germline CDR1 and CDR2: DFQATT and SNEGSKA (reference sequence). CDR3 DNA sequence: TGCAGTGCTAGGAAGGCGTTAGTACAAGATACGCAGTATTTT. Its protein is CSARKALVQDTQYF.

This clonotype is labeled medium-sized. This chain connects TRBV6-4 to TRBJ1-1; D is possibly TRBD1 (6 bases). This CDR3 is built from 13 residues. V lost 5 bases and J 2 bases, leaving 9 bases between the germline ends. Looked up from germline, CDR1 is MRHNA and CDR2 is SNTAGT. CDR3: CASSPGTNTEAFF. DNA for the CDR3: TGTGCCAGCAGTCCCGGGACAAACACTGAAGCTTTCTTT.